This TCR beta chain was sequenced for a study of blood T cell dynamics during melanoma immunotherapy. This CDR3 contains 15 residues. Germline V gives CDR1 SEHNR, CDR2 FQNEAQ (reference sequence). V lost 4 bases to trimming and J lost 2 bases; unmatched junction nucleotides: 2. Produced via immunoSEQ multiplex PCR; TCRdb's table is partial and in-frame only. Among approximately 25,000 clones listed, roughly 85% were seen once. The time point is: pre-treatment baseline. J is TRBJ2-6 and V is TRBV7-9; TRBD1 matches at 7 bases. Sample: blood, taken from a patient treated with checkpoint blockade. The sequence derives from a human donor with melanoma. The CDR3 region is CASSSTGAGANVLTF. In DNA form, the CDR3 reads TGTGCCAGCAGCTCTACAGGGGCTGGGGCCAACGTCCTGACTTTC. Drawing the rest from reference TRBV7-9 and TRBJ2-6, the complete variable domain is DTGVSQNPRHKITKRGQNVTFRCDPISEHNRLYWYRQTLGQGPEFLTYFQNEAQLEKSRLLSDRFSAERPKGSFSTLEIQRTEQGDSAMYLCASSSTGAGANVLTFGAGSRLTVL.